Listed here are 14 T cell receptor beta chains from one sample, sequenced in a study of Tregs in tolerant kidney transplant recipients. Assay: immunoSEQ multiplex PCR; the TCRdb copy retains only in-frame clones and omits some. The table lists 200,000 to 300,000 clones, about 86% of them singletons. Source material: CD4+ T cells from blood. The receptor set was obtained from a human donor in good health.

The chain couples TRBV19 to TRBJ2-2, with 10 bases matching TRBD1. The CDR3 loop spans 16 amino acids. With 7 bases clipped from V and 2 bases from J, the junction kept 7 bases outside the gene matches. The germline V gene encodes CDR1 LNHDA and CDR2 SQIVND (reference sequence). CDR3 amino acids: CASTPGQGYNTGELFF. The CDR3 bases are TGTGCCAGTACTCCGGGACAGGGGTACAACACCGGGGAGCTGTTTTTT.

V is TRBV7-2 and J is TRBJ2-1; unclear D gene. Germline loops: CDR1 SGHTA, CDR2 FQGNSA. Trimming pared 1 base from V and 0 bases from J, leaving 7 bases between. This CDR3 has 15 residues. CDR3 nucleotide sequence: TGTGCCAGCAGCTTAGACGGGCCCTCCTACAATGAGCAGTTCTTC. This codes for CASSLDGPSYNEQFF.

The V and J genes are TRBV30 and TRBJ2-3, with 8 bases fitting TRBD2. This CDR3 contains 14 residues. Germline V gene sequence: CDR1 GTSNPN, CDR2 SVGIG (reference sequence). The CDR3 DNA reads as TGTGCAGTCACCCTAGCGGGCAACACAGATACGCAGTATTTT. Translating it yields CAVTLAGNTDTQYF.

This clone was observed once. This chain joins TRBV2 and TRBJ1-4; D may be TRBD1 (6 bases). This CDR3 region has 14 residues. Trimming removed 9 bases at V and 0 bases at J, with 11 bases between. From germline, CDR1 is SNHLY and CDR2 FYNNEI. CDR3 nucleotide sequence: TGTGCCAGTGGACAGCCTTCAACTAATGAAAAACTGTTTTTT. This translates into CASGQPSTNEKLFF.

V gene TRBV7-2 combines with J gene TRBJ1-4; TRBD1 agrees at 9 bases. V shed 5 bases, J shed 3 bases, and the junction held 1 base outside the gene matches. CDR3 length: 14 residues. Germline V gene lookup returns CDR1 SGHTA and CDR2 FQGNSA. CDR3 DNA: TGTGCCAGCAGCCACAGGGGGCCTAATGAAAAACTGTTTTTT. This codes for CASSHRGPNEKLFF.

The chain joins TRBV6-1 to TRBJ2-3; TRBD2 matches 7 bases. The CDR3 consists of 14 residues. Germline V gene lookup returns CDR1 MNHNS and CDR2 SASEGT. The CDR3 DNA reads as TGTGCTTCCCGGCTAGCGGAGGGCACAGATACGCAGTATTTT. It specifies CASRLAEGTDTQYF.

This rearrangement joins TRBV6-5 to TRBJ2-7; D may be TRBD2 (6 bases). The CDR3 consists of 14 residues. Germline V CDR1 and CDR2: MNHEY, SVGAGI. Trimming shortened V by 6 bases and J by 3 bases, and 15 bases separated the two germline ends. CDR3 in amino acids: CASSRERGHYEQYF. The CDR3 DNA sequence: TGTGCCAGCAGCCGGGAGAGGGGTCACTACGAGCAGTACTTC.

This chain connects TRBV7-6 to TRBJ1-6; weak D call: TRBD1 (5 bases). The CDR3 runs 16 residues. V gave up 1 base and J gave up 13 bases, with 20 bases separating them. The V gene's germline CDR1 is SGHVS and CDR2 FNYEAQ. The CDR3 DNA sequence: TGTGCCAGCAGCTTAGAGGCTTGGGACGTGACCTCGCCCCTCCACTTT. This codes for CASSLEAWDVTSPLHF.

The chain joins TRBV6-1 to TRBJ1-1; D is undetermined. The germline V gene has CDR1 MNHNS and CDR2 SASEGT. V lost 4 bases and J 11 bases, leaving 11 bases between the germline ends. The CDR3 extends over 11 amino acids. CDR3 sequence reads: CASSVDGKAFF. The CDR3 DNA is TGTGCCAGCAGTGTGGACGGGAAGGCTTTCTTT.

The gene calls are TRBV18 and TRBJ2-2, with D perhaps TRBD1 (6 bases). The ends were cut back, 4 bases at V and 4 bases at J, with 16 bases in the middle. CDR1 and CDR2 from the germline V gene are KGHSH and LQKENI. The CDR3 loop spans 16 amino acids. CDR3 loop: CASSLWATGSTGELFF. DNA for the CDR3: TGTGCCAGCTCACTTTGGGCCACAGGGTCCACCGGGGAGCTGTTTTTT.

This clone was counted once. The chain carries TRBV6-6 and TRBJ2-7, with D perhaps matching TRBD1 (5 bases). CDR1 is MNHNY, CDR2 SVGAGI, per germline (reference sequence). Trimming stripped 4 bases from V and 2 bases from J, with 9 bases between. The CDR3 is 13 amino acids. In DNA form, the CDR3 reads TGTGCCAGCAGTTCGACAGCGACCTACGAGCAGTACTTC. It encodes CASSSTATYEQYF.

The genes are TRBV25-1 and TRBJ1-5, with D possibly being TRBD1 (5 bases). Germline-derived CDR1 and CDR2 are MGHDK and SYGVNS. This CDR3 spans 15 amino acids. Trimming removed 2 bases from V and 7 bases from J, with 15 bases in between. CDR3 DNA sequence: TGTGCCAGCAGTGAACAGGGACGGATTGGGCAGCCCCAGCATTTT. It yields the protein CASSEQGRIGQPQHF. Full variable domain (outside the CDR3, taken from reference TRBV25-1 and TRBJ1-5): EADIYQTPRYLVIGTGKKITLECSQTMGHDKMYWYQQDPGMELHLIHYSYGVNSTEKGDLSSESTVSRIRTEHFPLTLESARPSHTSQYLCASSEQGRIGQPQHFGDGTRLSIL.

This chain uses TRBV7-9 with TRBJ1-4, with TRBD1 identical over 8 bases. The V segment lost 5 bases and the J segment 0 bases; nucleotides outside the gene matches: 11. Germline V lookup: CDR1 SEHNR, CDR2 FQNEAQ (reference sequence). The CDR3 contains 18 residues. CDR3 in DNA: TGTGCCAGCAGCCTCGGGACAGGTGGGATCACAACTAATGAAAAACTGTTTTTT. Protein: CASSLGTGGITTNEKLFF.

This chain uses TRBV4-1 with TRBJ1-2; the D gene is possibly TRBD1 (6 bases). Germline-derived CDR1 and CDR2 are MGHRA and YSYEKL. V shed 0 bases and J shed 4 bases, with 15 bases lying between them. The CDR3 is 16 residues long. CDR3 in amino acids: CASSQDWAGTSYGYTF. The DNA of the CDR3 is TGCGCCAGCAGCCAAGATTGGGCCGGGACAAGCTATGGCTACACCTTC.